The 27 T cell receptor beta chains listed next were all sequenced from one sample in a study of shared clonotypes between healthy human individuals. Libraries were prepared by immunoSEQ multiplex PCR; TCRdb keeps only in-frame clonotypes and omits some of them. In the table there are 1,100,000 or so clones, 70% to 80% of which are singletons. The source material was memory CD4+ T cells from PBMCs. Subset indicated: CD45RA-negative fraction. These TCRs come from a man aged 18-30 years in good health. Some clones in this sample may be carry-over from other donors' samples.

On this clone: Distinct nucleotide sequences in the sample also encode this CDR3. CDR3 sequence (DNA): TGTGCCAGCAGTGATGTAGGGGGAGAGACCCAGTACTTC. Translated: CASSDVGGETQYF. This chain joins TRBV2 and TRBJ2-5; D perhaps matches TRBD1 (6 bases). Germline CDR1 is SNHLY and CDR2 is FYNNEI. This CDR3 region has 13 residues. V dropped 3 bases and J dropped 4 bases, with 9 bases sitting between them.

With respect to this clone: One base away lies a much larger clone, so this may be a sequencing read error. The CDR3 region is CASSVGVNTEAFF. For the CDR3, the DNA is TGTGCCAGCAGTGTGGGAGTGAACACTGAAGCTTTCTTT. The chain combines TRBV2 with TRBJ1-1; D unresolved. There are 13 residues in the CDR3. Germline CDR1 is SNHLY and CDR2 is FYNNEI. V was clipped by 4 bases and J by 0 bases, with 6 bases between them. Drawing the rest from reference TRBV2 and TRBJ1-1, the complete variable domain is EPEVTQTPSHQVTQMGQEVILRCVPISNHLYFYWYRQILGQKVEFLVSFYNNEISEKSEIFDDQFSVERPDGSNFTLKIRSTKLEDSAMYFCASSVGVNTEAFFGQGTRLTVV.

The chain joins TRBV6-1 to TRBJ1-2, with 10 bases that match TRBD1. The germline gives CDR1 MNHNS, CDR2 SASEGT. The V segment lost 5 bases and the J segment 6 bases; nucleotides outside the gene matches: 6. The CDR3 covers 14 residues. The CDR3 sequence is CASSRQGAQDGYTF. CDR3 DNA sequence: TGTGCCAGCAGTCGACAGGGGGCGCAAGATGGCTACACCTTC.

The V call is TRBV28, the J call TRBJ2-7, with D tentatively TRBD2 (7 bases). With 6 bases removed from V and 4 bases from J, the gap between germline ends came to 13 bases. This CDR3 contains 13 residues. CDR1 is MDHEN, CDR2 SYDVKM, per germline. The CDR3 DNA reads as TGTGCCAGCAGGTGGGGGGGCGGATACGAGCAGTACTTC. It specifies CASRWGGGYEQYF.

This chain connects TRBV5-1 to TRBJ1-1; D remains unclear. Germline CDR1 is SGHRS and CDR2 is YFSETQ. V lost 4 bases and J lost 1, with 14 bases in between. This CDR3 comprises 15 residues. For the CDR3, the DNA is TGCGCCAGCAGCCCCCTAATGGCGGCGAACACTGAAGCTTTCTTT. Encoded protein: CASSPLMAANTEAFF.

The chain carries TRBV11-2 and TRBJ2-1; D might be TRBD2 (5 bases). CDR3 length: 12 amino acids. Looked up from germline, CDR1 is SGHAT and CDR2 is FQNNGV. V was cut by 6 bases and J by 10 bases, with 13 bases left in between. CDR3: CASSSDLGEQFF. The CDR3 DNA is TGTGCCAGCAGTTCGGACTTGGGGGAGCAGTTCTTC.

The chain employs TRBV29-1 and TRBJ1-3; no clear D. The V end lost 6 bases, the J end lost 4 bases, and 13 bases lay between the germline ends. The germline V gene has CDR1 SQVTM and CDR2 ANQGSEA. The CDR3 totals 13 residues. CDR3 DNA: TGCAGCGTCAGCTTCAGGCACGGAAACACCATATATTTT. This codes for CSVSFRHGNTIYF.

This clone has just a few counts. V usage is TRBV30 and J usage is TRBJ2-3; unclear D gene. Germline CDR1 is GTSNPN and CDR2 is SVGIG (reference sequence). The CDR3 has 12 amino acids. The V end was cut by 0 bases, the J end by 5 bases, with 6 bases between. CDR3 region: CAWSVAGDTQYF. In DNA form, the CDR3 reads TGTGCCTGGAGTGTAGCTGGAGATACGCAGTATTTT.

This chain links TRBV9 with TRBJ2-1; 7 positions agree with TRBD2. Trimming removed 4 bases from V and 15 bases from J; junction bases left unmatched: 10. Per the germline V gene, CDR1 is SGDLS and CDR2 is YYNGEE. The CDR3 is made up of 12 amino acids. CDR3 sequence: CASSPPWEGLFF. The CDR3 DNA sequence: TGTGCCAGCAGCCCTCCGTGGGAGGGCCTGTTCTTC.

J is TRBJ1-3 and V is TRBV20-1; possible D gene TRBD1, 5 bases. The CDR3 length is 11 residues. Germline V gene sequence: CDR1 DFQATT, CDR2 SNEGSKA (reference sequence). Trimming removed 3 bases at V and 9 bases at J, with 9 bases between. As DNA, the CDR3 is TGCAGTGCTAGTTGGGGGTCCACCATATATTTT. Its translation: CSASWGSTIYF.

The J gene is TRBJ2-2, the V gene TRBV5-1, with 8 bases fitting TRBD2. Germline CDR1 reads SGHRS; CDR2 reads YFSETQ. V gave up 1 base and J gave up 2 bases; unmatched junction bases: 4. The CDR3 is made up of 16 amino acids. CDR3: CASSLWVAGNTGELFF. DNA of the CDR3: TGCGCCAGCAGCTTGTGGGTAGCGGGAAACACCGGGGAGCTGTTTTTT.

This chain joins TRBV28 and TRBJ1-1, with D tentatively TRBD1 (6 bases). Deletions cut 4 bases from V and 0 bases from J, with 12 bases between. CDR3 length: 15 residues. The germline V gene encodes CDR1 MDHEN and CDR2 SYDVKM. Here the CDR3 reads CASSSGQIMNTEAFF. As DNA, the CDR3 is TGTGCCAGCAGTTCCGGACAGATCATGAACACTGAAGCTTTCTTT.

Points on this clone: Other nucleotide sequences in the sample specify the same CDR3. The J gene is TRBJ2-7, the V gene TRBV27, with TRBD2 matching 7 bases. Germline-derived CDR1 and CDR2 are MNHEY and SMNVEV (reference sequence). This CDR3 region has 15 residues. The V segment lost 1 base and the J segment 0 bases; nucleotides outside the gene matches: 3. CDR3 sequence: CASSLYGRSSYEQYF. The CDR3 nucleotides read TGTGCCAGCAGTTTATACGGGAGGAGCTCCTACGAGCAGTACTTC.

The chain recombines TRBV15 with TRBJ2-5; D possibly corresponds to TRBD1 (5 bases). Germline lookup yields CDR1 LNHNV and CDR2 YYDKDF (reference sequence). The CDR3 consists of 12 residues. V shed 5 bases and J shed 7 bases, with 11 bases lying between them. CDR3 amino acids: CATSDRGGTQYF. DNA for the CDR3: TGTGCCACCAGCGATAGGGGCGGGACCCAGTACTTC.

CDR3 in amino acids: CASSPQLDRASGNTIYF. CDR3 sequence (DNA): TGCGCCAGCAGCCCCCAGCTGGACAGGGCCTCTGGAAACACCATATATTTT. The chain couples TRBV4-3 to TRBJ1-3, with 8 bases aligning to TRBD1. Trimming at V came to 4 bases and at J to 0 bases, leaving 8 bases not matched to a gene. Germline-derived CDR1 and CDR2 are LGHNA and YSLEER. CDR3 length: 17 amino acids.

The V gene is TRBV9, the J gene TRBJ2-7, with 8 positions matching TRBD1. Losses at the gene ends were 0 bases for V and 2 bases for J; bases not matched to a gene: 4. The CDR3 contains 15 residues. CDR1 and CDR2 from the germline V gene are SGDLS and YYNGEE. The CDR3 spells CASSVGTGSPYEQYF. The DNA of the CDR3 is TGTGCCAGCAGCGTAGGGACAGGGTCCCCCTACGAGCAGTACTTC.

The V call is TRBV6-6, the J call TRBJ1-5; D gene uncertain. The CDR3 totals 12 residues. Germline CDR1 and CDR2: MNHNY and SVGAGI (reference sequence). V was cut by 7 bases and J by 7 bases, with 11 bases left in between. CDR3 coding DNA: TGTGCCAGCATGGTAGTTGGGCAGCCCCAGCATTTT. Amino acids: CASMVVGQPQHF.

The gene calls are TRBV7-2 and TRBJ2-5, with 8 bases aligning to TRBD2. Germline assignment: CDR1 SGHTA and CDR2 FQGNSA. This CDR3 contains 17 residues. V was clipped by 5 bases and J by 4 bases; unmatched bases: 15. The CDR3 bases are TGTGCCAGCAGCCCAGAGCCCGGGAGGGCCAATCGAGAGACCCAGTACTTC. Its translation is CASSPEPGRANRETQYF.

This clone was observed a few times. The V gene is TRBV25-1, the J gene TRBJ2-6, with a possible D match to TRBD2 (6 bases). Germline CDR1 and CDR2: MGHDK and SYGVNS. This CDR3 contains 16 residues. The ends were cut back, 3 bases at V and 2 bases at J, with 11 bases in the middle. The CDR3 DNA follows: TGTGCCAGCAGTGACCCGGGAGCTCCTGGGGCCAACGTCCTGACTTTC. Translation gives CASSDPGAPGANVLTF.

This clone was observed a few times. This chain joins TRBV7-3 and TRBJ1-2, with 7 bases lining up with TRBD1. CDR3 size: 13 residues. Unmatched junction bases numbered 3, after V lost 1 base and J lost 7 bases. CDR1 is SGHTA and CDR2 is FQGTGA in the germline V gene. This CDR3 reads CASSLRDRGGYTF. The CDR3 DNA follows: TGTGCCAGCAGCTTAAGGGACAGAGGTGGCTACACCTTC.

The J gene is TRBJ2-1, the V gene TRBV18, with 15 positions matching TRBD2. Germline assignment: CDR1 KGHSH and CDR2 LQKENI. This CDR3 is built from 17 residues. V shed 6 bases and J 7 bases; nucleotides not matched to a gene: 10. CDR3: CASSSGTSGRPWNEQFF. CDR3 nucleotide sequence: TGTGCCAGCTCTTCCGGGACTAGCGGGAGGCCTTGGAATGAGCAGTTCTTC.

The chain uses TRBV25-1 and TRBJ2-7, with unresolved D. CDR3 size: 13 residues. The V and J ends lost 7 bases and 3 bases respectively, with 13 bases between them. The germline gives CDR1 MGHDK, CDR2 SYGVNS. CDR3 coding DNA: TGTGCCAGCAAGTCGGAAATTAGCTACGAGCAGTACTTC. Protein product: CASKSEISYEQYF.

This chain uses TRBV9 with TRBJ1-2; no clear D. Trimming took off 5 bases at V and 7 bases at J, with 9 bases between the two ends. Germline V gene sequence: CDR1 SGDLS, CDR2 YYNGEE. The CDR3 contains 11 residues. The CDR3 spells CASRAGPGYTF. CDR3 in DNA: TGTGCCAGCAGGGCCGGCCCTGGCTACACCTTC.

J is TRBJ2-1 and V is TRBV11-2; 9 bases are a match to TRBD1. The germline gives CDR1 SGHAT, CDR2 FQNNGV. This CDR3 has 15 residues. V shed 5 bases and J 8 bases; nucleotides not matched to a gene: 10. CDR3 bases: TGTGCCAGCAGCCGATCCGGGACAGGGATATATGAGCAGTTCTTC. Translation: CASSRSGTGIYEQFF.

This clone was counted only a few times. Other nucleotide sequences from this sample produce the same CDR3. The chain carries TRBV29-1 and TRBJ2-5; D is undetermined. The CDR3 consists of 10 residues. Germline lookup yields CDR1 SQVTM and CDR2 ANQGSEA. The V end was cut by 6 bases, the J end by 5 bases, with 7 bases between. CDR3 sequence (DNA): TGCAGCGTAGGTGTGGAGACCCAGTACTTC. The encoded protein is CSVGVETQYF.

The chain links TRBV9 to TRBJ2-1; 12 bases fit TRBD2. Germline loops: CDR1 SGDLS, CDR2 YYNGEE. The V segment lost 4 bases and the J segment 10 bases; nucleotides outside the gene matches: 9. The CDR3 has 15 amino acids. The CDR3 DNA is TGTGCCAGCAGCTCCGGACTAGCGGGACTTGAGGAGCAGTTCTTC. Translation: CASSSGLAGLEEQFF.

V usage is TRBV7-2 and J usage is TRBJ2-7; D call uncertain. CDR1 SGHTA and CDR2 FQGNSA come from the germline V gene. Trimming shortened V by 6 bases and J by 6 bases, and 12 bases separated the two germline ends. There are 12 residues in the CDR3. CDR3 sequence reads: CASSPYSLEQYF. The CDR3 DNA reads TGTGCCAGCAGTCCTTATTCGCTCGAGCAGTACTTC.